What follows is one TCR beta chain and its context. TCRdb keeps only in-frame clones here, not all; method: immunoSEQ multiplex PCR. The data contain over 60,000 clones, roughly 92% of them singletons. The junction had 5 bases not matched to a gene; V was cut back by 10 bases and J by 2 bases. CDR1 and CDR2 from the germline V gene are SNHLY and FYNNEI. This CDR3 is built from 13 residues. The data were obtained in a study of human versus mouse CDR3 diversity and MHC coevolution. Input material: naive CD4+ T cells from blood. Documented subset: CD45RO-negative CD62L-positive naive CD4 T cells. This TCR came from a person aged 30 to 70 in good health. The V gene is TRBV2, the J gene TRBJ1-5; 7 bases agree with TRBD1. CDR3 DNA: TGTGCCACCCGACAGGGTGGCAATCAGCCCCAGCATTTT. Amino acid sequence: CATRQGGNQPQHF.